The 6 T cell receptor beta chains in this list originate from one sample, sequenced in a study of regulatory T cells in long-lasting Graves disease. Time point described: newly diagnosed GD, antithyroid drugs for less than 3 months. RNA from PBMCs was the source of the TCR library. For TCR beta, libraries came from iRepertoire HTBI primers and Arm-PCR of CDR3 regions. TCRdb recomputed calls from the multiplex PCR reads with MiXCR, one row per CDR3 protein. Of hundreds of thousands of distinct CDR3 sequences listed, 15% to 20% were seen once; the top ten hold more than 15%. These data are also associated with another study on T cells in Graves' hyperthyroidism and ophthalmopathy.

Sequencing was performed on peripheral blood mononuclear cells (PBMCs), taken at new diagnosis, from a patient treated with antithyroid drugs. The source is a woman between 25 and 40 years old with Graves disease.

A few counts support this clonotype. V usage is TRBV12-3 or TRBV12-4 and J usage is TRBJ1-5; D gene unclear. This CDR3 is built from 16 residues. V shed 5 bases and J shed 2 bases, with 16 bases lying between them. The CDR3 DNA sequence: TGTGCCAGCAGTCTATCGTCGCAGCTCGGCAATCAGCCCCAGCATTTT. Translating it yields CASSLSSQLGNQPQHF.

Details on this clonotype: A much larger clone lies one base from this, so it may be a read error. The chain joins TRBV28 to TRBJ1-4; TRBD1 is a possible D gene (5 bases). Per germline, CDR1 MDHEN and CDR2 SYDVKM. The CDR3 spans 12 residues. This CDR3 is CAGSAGLEKLFF. The CDR3 region has the DNA TGTGCCGGCAGCGCAGGGTTGGAAAAACTGTTTTTT.

This clonotype turned up a few times. The V call is TRBV9, the J call TRBJ1-4, with D hard to call. The CDR3 contains 15 residues. Looked up from germline, CDR1 is SGDLS and CDR2 is YYNGEE. V was trimmed by 0 bases and J by 7 bases, leaving 13 bases between them. DNA of the CDR3: TGTGCCAGCAGCGTAGAGGCTGGGTCAGGTGAAAAACTGTTTTTT. Its translation: CASSVEAGSGEKLFF.

The chain couples TRBV7-3 to TRBJ1-6; D call uncertain. V lost 5 bases, J lost 0 bases, and 14 bases lay in between. The CDR3 is 17 amino acids. Germline V gives CDR1 SGHTA, CDR2 FQGTGA. The CDR3 region is CASSPPALSSYNSPLHF. The CDR3 nucleotides are TGTGCCAGCAGCCCCCCTGCTTTGAGCTCCTATAATTCACCCCTCCACTTT. Combining the CDR3 with reference TRBV7-3 and TRBJ1-6 gives the whole variable domain GAGVSQTPSNKVTEKGKYVELRCDPISGHTALYWYRQSLGQGPEFLIYFQGTGAADDSGLPNDRFFAVRPEGSVSTLKIQRTERGDSAVYLCASSPPALSSYNSPLHFGNGTRLTVT.

In this sample, this clonotype turned up many times. The chain combines TRBV20-1 with TRBJ2-2, with D unresolved. The CDR3 is 12 residues long. The V end lost 8 bases, the J end lost 8 bases, and 15 bases lay between the germline ends. CDR1 and CDR2 (germline): DFQATT, SNEGSKA (reference sequence). The CDR3 DNA follows: TGCAGTTCAAATGGGGATGCGGGGGAGCTGTTTTTT. Residues: CSSNGDAGELFF.

This clonotype has at least ten counts. The chain uses TRBV6-1 and TRBJ1-1, with 7 nucleotides matching TRBD1. V lost 5 bases to trimming and J lost 3 bases; unmatched junction nucleotides: 9. The CDR3 runs 15 residues. Germline CDR1 MNHNS, CDR2 SASEGT. In nucleotides, the CDR3 is TGTGCCAGCAGTCGTACCGGGACAGCAGACACTGAAGCTTTCTTT. It is translated as CASSRTGTADTEAFF.